This entry features one T cell receptor (beta chain) sequence. The data were obtained in a study of radiation and T cells in renal cell carcinoma. The repertoire was sequenced with immunoSEQ multiplex PCR; TCRdb's copy has only in-frame clones and lacks some. The data hold approximately 100,000 clones, with 75% to 90% observed a single time. The time point denotes: baseline pretreatment blood. Treatment: 15 Gy SBRT to primary tumor, nephrectomy 4 weeks later. Germline values: CDR1 LNHDA, CDR2 SQIVND (reference sequence). V gave up 7 bases and J gave up 4 bases, with 14 bases separating them. The CDR3 covers 14 residues.

The source of this sequence is a man between 50 and 59 years old with renal cell carcinoma. The chain recombines TRBV19 with TRBJ1-5; TRBD1 might be the D (6 bases). This specimen consisted of blood, obtained from a patient whose treatment included radiotherapy and nephrectomy. This CDR3 reads CASIPSGANQPQHF. The CDR3 nucleotides are TGTGCCAGTATCCCCTCAGGGGCAAATCAGCCCCAGCATTTT.